This note documents a single T cell receptor beta chain sequence. Its antigen is not known. The data were obtained in a study of cytomegalovirus exposure and HLA in healthy donors. Overall study findings and caveats: As a later analysis showed, several of the most significant clusters appeared to be linked to common viral pathogens.

Primers included in the PCR were 60 Vbeta and 13 Jbeta primers. The protocol was immunoSEQ multiplex PCR, while the TCRdb copy is restricted to in-frame clones and leaves out a portion. The sample lists some 190,000 clones; over 70% were seen once. V was pared by 1 base and J by 2 bases, with 6 bases of the junction left unmatched. The germline V gene has CDR1 LGHNA and CDR2 YSLEER. The CDR3 totals 16 residues. The chain combines TRBV4-3 with TRBJ1-2; 8 positions match TRBD1. The sequencing input was PBMCs. The source is a woman under 30 in good health and CMV-seronegative. The CDR3 reads CASSQAGGAINYGYTF. The CDR3 DNA follows: TGCGCCAGCAGCCAAGCAGGGGGCGCGATAAACTATGGCTACACCTTC.